One sample yielded the 2 T cell receptor beta chains listed below, sequenced in a study of cytomegalovirus exposure and HLA in healthy donors (dated by TCRdb to the late 2010s). Receptor libraries were prepared by the immunoSEQ multiplex PCR assay. For the multiplex PCR, a mixture combining 60 forward primers for TCR Vbeta segments and 13 reverse primers for TCR Jbeta segments was used. This immuneACCESS table, as held by TCRdb, lists in-frame sequences with V and J called but not all clones. Of the missing ones, under half trace to an unresolved V gene in checked studies; the others have no known cause. This sample is represented by some 270,000 clones; 75% to 85% of them were singletons. The ten biggest clones cover about 0.3% of the sample. Specimen: PBMCs. These receptors came from a girl aged 2 to 9 in good health and CMV-seronegative.

Points on this clone: The same CDR3 also results from other DNA sequences found in this sample. This chain's CDR3 is CASSSLGGLAGSLQFF. CDR3 in DNA: TGTGCCAGCAGTTCATTAGGGGGACTAGCGGGATCGTTGCAGTTCTTC. The chain uses TRBV6-6 and TRBJ2-1; TRBD2 aligns across 13 bases. The V gene end was trimmed by 4 bases and the J gene end by 12 bases; junction bases not matched to a gene: 12. Per germline, CDR1 MNHNY and CDR2 SVGAGI (reference sequence). This CDR3 has 16 residues.

The rearrangement links TRBV19 to TRBJ1-5, with D unclear. The V gene lost 2 bases and the J gene lost 11 bases, with 13 bases spanning the gap. The CDR3 is made up of 13 amino acids. Looked up from germline, CDR1 is LNHDA and CDR2 is SQIVND (reference sequence). As DNA, the CDR3 is TGTGCCAGTAGTATATCCAAGATTCGGGCCCAGCATTTT. It encodes CASSISKIRAQHF.